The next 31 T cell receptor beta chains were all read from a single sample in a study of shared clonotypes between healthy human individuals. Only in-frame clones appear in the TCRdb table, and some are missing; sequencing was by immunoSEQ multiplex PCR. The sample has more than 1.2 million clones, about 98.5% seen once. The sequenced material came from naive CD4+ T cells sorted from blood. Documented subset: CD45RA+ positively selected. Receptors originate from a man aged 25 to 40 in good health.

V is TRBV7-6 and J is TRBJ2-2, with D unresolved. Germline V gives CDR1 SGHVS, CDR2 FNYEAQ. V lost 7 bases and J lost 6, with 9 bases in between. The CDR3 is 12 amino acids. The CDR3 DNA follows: TGTGCCAGCACGGAGAGATCCGGGGAGCTGTTTTTT. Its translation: CASTERSGELFF.

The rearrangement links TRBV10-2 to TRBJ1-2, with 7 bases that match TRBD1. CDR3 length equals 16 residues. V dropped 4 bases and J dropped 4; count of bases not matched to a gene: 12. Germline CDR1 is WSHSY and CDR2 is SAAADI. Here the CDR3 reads CASSASTGAPLYGYTF. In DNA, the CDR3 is TGCGCCAGCAGTGCGAGCACAGGGGCGCCCCTCTATGGCTACACCTTC.

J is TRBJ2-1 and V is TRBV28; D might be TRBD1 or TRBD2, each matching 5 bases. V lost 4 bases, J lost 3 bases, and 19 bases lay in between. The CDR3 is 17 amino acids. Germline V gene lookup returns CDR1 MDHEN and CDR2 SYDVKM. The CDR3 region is CASSSPRDGLHYNEQFF. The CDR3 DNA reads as TGTGCCAGCAGTTCCCCCAGGGACGGACTTCACTACAATGAGCAGTTCTTC.

The CDR3 region has the DNA TGTGCCAGCAGCCCAAATCCAGGGGGAGATACGCAGTATTTT. Its translation: CASSPNPGGDTQYF. The chain has TRBV7-2 and TRBJ2-3; 7 bases are a match to TRBD1. The CDR3 sequence is 14 residues long. V shed 5 bases and J 5 bases; nucleotides not matched to a gene: 7. Germline values: CDR1 SGHTA, CDR2 FQGNSA.

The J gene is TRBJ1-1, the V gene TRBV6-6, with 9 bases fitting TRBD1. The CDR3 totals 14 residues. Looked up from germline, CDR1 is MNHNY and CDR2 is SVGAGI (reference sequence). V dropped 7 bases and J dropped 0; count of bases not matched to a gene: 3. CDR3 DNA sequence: TGTGCCAGCACCCGACAGGGGGTGAACACTGAAGCTTTCTTT. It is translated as CASTRQGVNTEAFF.

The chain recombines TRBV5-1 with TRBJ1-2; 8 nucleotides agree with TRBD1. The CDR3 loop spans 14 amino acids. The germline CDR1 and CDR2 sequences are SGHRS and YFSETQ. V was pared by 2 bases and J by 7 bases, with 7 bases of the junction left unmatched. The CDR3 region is CASSFQGAEGGYTF. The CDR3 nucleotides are TGCGCCAGCAGCTTCCAGGGGGCAGAGGGTGGCTACACCTTC.

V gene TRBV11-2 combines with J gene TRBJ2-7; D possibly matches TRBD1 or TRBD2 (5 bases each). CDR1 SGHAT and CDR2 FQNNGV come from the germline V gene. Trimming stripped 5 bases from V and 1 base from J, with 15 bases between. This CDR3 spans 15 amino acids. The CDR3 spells CASSGTAAKSYEQYF. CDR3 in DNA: TGTGCCAGCAGCGGGACGGCCGCCAAATCCTACGAGCAGTACTTC.

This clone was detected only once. The CDR3 spells CASLRRQGAVTEAFF. Here the CDR3 DNA reads TGTGCCAGTTTGAGGCGGCAGGGGGCGGTTACTGAAGCTTTCTTT. The gene calls are TRBV28 and TRBJ1-1; 8 positions agree with TRBD1. V was pared by 9 bases and J by 5 bases, with 14 bases of the junction left unmatched. CDR3 length: 15 residues. Germline CDR1 MDHEN, CDR2 SYDVKM.

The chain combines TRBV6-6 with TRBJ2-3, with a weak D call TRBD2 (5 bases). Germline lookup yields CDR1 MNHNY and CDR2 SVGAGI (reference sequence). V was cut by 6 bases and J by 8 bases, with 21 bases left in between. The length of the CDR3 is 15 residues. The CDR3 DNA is TGTGCCAGCAGCCCACCGCAACTAGAGGACCGTACGCAGTATTTT. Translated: CASSPPQLEDRTQYF.

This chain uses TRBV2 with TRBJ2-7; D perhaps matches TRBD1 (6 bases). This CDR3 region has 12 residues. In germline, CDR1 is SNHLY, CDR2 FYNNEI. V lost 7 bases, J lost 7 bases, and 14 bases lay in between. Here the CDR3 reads CASNVRQVEQYF. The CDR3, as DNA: TGTGCCAGCAACGTAAGACAGGTTGAGCAGTACTTC. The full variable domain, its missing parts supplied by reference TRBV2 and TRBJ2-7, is EPEVTQTPSHQVTQMGQEVILRCVPISNHLYFYWYRQILGQKVEFLVSFYNNEISEKSEIFDDQFSVERPDGSNFTLKIRSTKLEDSAMYFCASNVRQVEQYFGPGTRLTVT.

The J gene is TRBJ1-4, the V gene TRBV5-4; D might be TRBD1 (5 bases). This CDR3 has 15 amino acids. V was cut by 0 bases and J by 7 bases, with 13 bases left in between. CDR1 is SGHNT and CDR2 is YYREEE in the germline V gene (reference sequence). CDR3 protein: CASSLGRAGSEKLFF. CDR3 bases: TGTGCCAGCAGCTTGGGCAGGGCGGGAAGTGAAAAACTGTTTTTT.

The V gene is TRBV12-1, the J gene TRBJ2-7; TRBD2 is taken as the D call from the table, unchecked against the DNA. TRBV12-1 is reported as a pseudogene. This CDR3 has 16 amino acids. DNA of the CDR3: TGTGCCAGCAGCTTTAATAGGCTAGCGGGGGGTGTCGAGCAGTACTTC. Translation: CASSFNRLAGGVEQYF.

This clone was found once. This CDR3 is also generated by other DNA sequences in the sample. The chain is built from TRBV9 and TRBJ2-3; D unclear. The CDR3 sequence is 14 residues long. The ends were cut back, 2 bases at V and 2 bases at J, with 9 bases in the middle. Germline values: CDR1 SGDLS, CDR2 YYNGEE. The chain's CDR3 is CASSVGRVTDTQYF. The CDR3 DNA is TGTGCCAGCAGCGTTGGACGTGTCACAGATACGCAGTATTTT.

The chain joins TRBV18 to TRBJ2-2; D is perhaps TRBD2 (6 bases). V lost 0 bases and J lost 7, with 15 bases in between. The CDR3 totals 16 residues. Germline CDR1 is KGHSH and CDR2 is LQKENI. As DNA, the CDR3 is TGTGCCAGCTCACCACCGGCTCGGGAGCTTCTCGGGGAGCTGTTTTTT. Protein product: CASSPPARELLGELFF.

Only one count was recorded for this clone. CDR3 DNA: TGTGCCAGCAGTTCCCAGGGTCCAGGGGAGGGTATGTTGAGGCCCCAGCATTTT. It encodes CASSSQGPGEGMLRPQHF. The V and J genes are TRBV27 and TRBJ1-5; TRBD1 might be the D (6 bases). The CDR3 totals 18 residues. Trimming shortened V by 4 bases and J by 9 bases, and 28 bases separated the two germline ends. Per germline, CDR1 MNHEY and CDR2 SMNVEV (reference sequence).

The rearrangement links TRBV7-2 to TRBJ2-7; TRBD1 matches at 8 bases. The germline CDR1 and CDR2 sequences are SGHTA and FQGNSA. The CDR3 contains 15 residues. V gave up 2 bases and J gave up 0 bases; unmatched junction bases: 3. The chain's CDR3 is CASSLWDRSSYEQYF. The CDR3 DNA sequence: TGTGCCAGCAGCTTATGGGACAGGAGCTCCTACGAGCAGTACTTC. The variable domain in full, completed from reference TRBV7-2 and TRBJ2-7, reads GAGVSQSPSNKVTEKGKDVELRCDPISGHTALYWYRQSLGQGLEFLIYFQGNSAPDKSGLPSDRFSAERTGGSVSTLTIQRTQQEDSAVYLCASSLWDRSSYEQYFGPGTRLTVT.

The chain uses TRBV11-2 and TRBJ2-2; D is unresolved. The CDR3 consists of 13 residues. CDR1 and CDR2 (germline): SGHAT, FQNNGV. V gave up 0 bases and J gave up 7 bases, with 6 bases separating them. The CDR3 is CASSLDFNGELFF. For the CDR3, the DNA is TGTGCCAGCAGCTTAGATTTCAACGGGGAGCTGTTTTTT. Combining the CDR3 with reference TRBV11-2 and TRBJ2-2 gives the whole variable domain EAGVAQSPRYKIIEKRQSVAFWCNPISGHATLYWYQQILGQGPKLLIQFQNNGVVDDSQLPKDRFSAERLKGVDSTLKIQPAKLEDSAVYLCASSLDFNGELFFGEGSRLTVL.

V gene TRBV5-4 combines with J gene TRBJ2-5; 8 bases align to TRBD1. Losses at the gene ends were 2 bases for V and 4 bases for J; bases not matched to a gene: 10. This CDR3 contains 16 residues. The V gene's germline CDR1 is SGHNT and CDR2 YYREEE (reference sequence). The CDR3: CASSFFMMTGAETQYF. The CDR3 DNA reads TGTGCCAGCAGCTTCTTTATGATGACAGGGGCAGAGACCCAGTACTTC. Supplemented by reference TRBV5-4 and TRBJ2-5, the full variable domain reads ETGVTQSPTHLIKTRGQQVTLRCSSQSGHNTVSWYQQALGQGPQFIFQYYREEENGRGNFPPRFSGLQFPNYSSELNVNALELDDSALYLCASSFFMMTGAETQYFGPGTRLLVL.

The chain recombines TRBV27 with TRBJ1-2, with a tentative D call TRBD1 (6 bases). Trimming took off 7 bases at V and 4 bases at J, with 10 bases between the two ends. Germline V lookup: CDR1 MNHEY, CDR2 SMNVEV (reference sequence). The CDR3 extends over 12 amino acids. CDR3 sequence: CASKRGAYGYTF. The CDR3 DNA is TGTGCCAGCAAAAGGGGGGCCTATGGCTACACCTTC.

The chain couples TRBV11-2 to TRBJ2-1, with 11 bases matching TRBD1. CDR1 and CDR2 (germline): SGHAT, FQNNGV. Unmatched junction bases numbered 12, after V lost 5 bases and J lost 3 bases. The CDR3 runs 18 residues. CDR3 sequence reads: CASSRREGQGVIYNEQFF. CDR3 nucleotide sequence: TGTGCCAGCAGCCGACGGGAGGGACAGGGGGTGATCTACAATGAGCAGTTCTTC.

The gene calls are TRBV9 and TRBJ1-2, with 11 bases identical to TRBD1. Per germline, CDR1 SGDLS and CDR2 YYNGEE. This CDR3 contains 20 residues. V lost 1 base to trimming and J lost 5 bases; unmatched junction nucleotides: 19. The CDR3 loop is CASSVNPIPGQGEIRYGYTF. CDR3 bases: TGTGCCAGCAGCGTAAACCCTATACCGGGACAGGGGGAAATTCGGTATGGCTACACCTTC.

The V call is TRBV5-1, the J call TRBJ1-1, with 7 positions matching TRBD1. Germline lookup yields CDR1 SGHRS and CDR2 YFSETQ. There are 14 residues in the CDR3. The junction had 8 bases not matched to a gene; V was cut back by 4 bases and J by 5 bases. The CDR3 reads CASSTEGARTEAFF. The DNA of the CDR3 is TGCGCCAGCAGCACGGAGGGGGCCCGTACTGAAGCTTTCTTT.

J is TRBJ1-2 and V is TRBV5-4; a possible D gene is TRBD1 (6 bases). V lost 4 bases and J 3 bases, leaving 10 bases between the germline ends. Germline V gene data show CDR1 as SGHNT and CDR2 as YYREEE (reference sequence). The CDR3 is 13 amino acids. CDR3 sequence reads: CASSIGGDYGYTF. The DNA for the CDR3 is TGTGCCAGCAGCATAGGGGGTGACTATGGCTACACCTTC.

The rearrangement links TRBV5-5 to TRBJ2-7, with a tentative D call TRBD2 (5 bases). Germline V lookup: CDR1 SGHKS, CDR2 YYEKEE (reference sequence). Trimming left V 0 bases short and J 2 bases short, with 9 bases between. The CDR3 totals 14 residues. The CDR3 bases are TGTGCCAGCAGCTTGGTCCTAGCCACCTACGAGCAGTACTTC. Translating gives CASSLVLATYEQYF.

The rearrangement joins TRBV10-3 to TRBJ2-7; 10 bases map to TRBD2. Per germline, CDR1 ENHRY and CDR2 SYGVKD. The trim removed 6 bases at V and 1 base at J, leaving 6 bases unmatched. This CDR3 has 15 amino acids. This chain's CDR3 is CAISPTSGLSYEQYF. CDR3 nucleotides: TGTGCCATCAGCCCGACTAGCGGGTTATCCTACGAGCAGTACTTC.

Here the CDR3 reads CAWSVSQVDEKLFF. The CDR3 DNA reads as TGTGCCTGGAGTGTATCGCAGGTGGATGAAAAACTGTTTTTT. The chain links TRBV30 to TRBJ1-4; D not certain. Germline V lookup: CDR1 GTSNPN, CDR2 SVGIG (reference sequence). With 0 bases removed from V and 6 bases from J, the gap between germline ends came to 11 bases. The CDR3 contains 14 residues.

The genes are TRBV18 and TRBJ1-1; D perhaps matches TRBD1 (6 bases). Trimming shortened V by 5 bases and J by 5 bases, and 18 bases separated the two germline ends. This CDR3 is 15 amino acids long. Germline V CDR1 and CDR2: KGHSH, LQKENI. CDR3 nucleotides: TGTGCCAGCTCAGGTACTGAGCAGGGGAGAACTGAAGCTTTCTTT. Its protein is CASSGTEQGRTEAFF.

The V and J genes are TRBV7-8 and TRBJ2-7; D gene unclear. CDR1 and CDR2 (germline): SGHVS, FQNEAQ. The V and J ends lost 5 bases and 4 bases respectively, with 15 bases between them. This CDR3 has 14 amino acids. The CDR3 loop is CASSPTEVRYEQYF. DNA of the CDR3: TGTGCCAGCAGCCCGACCGAGGTTCGATACGAGCAGTACTTC.

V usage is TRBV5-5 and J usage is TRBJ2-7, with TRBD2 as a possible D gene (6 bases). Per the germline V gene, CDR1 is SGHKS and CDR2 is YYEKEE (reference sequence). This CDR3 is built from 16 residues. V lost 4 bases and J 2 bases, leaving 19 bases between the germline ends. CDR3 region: CASSRLPGLTAYEQYF. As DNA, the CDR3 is TGTGCCAGCAGCAGGTTACCGGGACTTACTGCCTACGAGCAGTACTTC.

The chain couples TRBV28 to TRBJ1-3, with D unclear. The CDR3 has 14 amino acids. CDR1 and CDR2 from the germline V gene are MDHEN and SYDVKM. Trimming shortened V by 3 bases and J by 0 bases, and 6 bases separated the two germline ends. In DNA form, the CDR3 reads TGTGCCAGCAGTTTGACGGACTCTGGAAACACCATATATTTT. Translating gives CASSLTDSGNTIYF.

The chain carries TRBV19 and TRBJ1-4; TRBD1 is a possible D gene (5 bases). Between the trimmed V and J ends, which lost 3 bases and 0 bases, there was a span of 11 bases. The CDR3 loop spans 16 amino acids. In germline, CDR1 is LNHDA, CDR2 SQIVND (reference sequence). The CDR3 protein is CASSIRSGATNEKLFF. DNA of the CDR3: TGTGCCAGTAGTATTAGGTCGGGGGCAACTAATGAAAAACTGTTTTTT. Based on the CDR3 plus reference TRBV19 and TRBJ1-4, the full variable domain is DGGITQSPKYLFRKEGQNVTLSCEQNLNHDAMYWYRQDPGQGLRLIYYSQIVNDFQKGDIAEGYSVSREKKESFPLTVTSAQKNPTAFYLCASSIRSGATNEKLFFGSGTQLSVL.